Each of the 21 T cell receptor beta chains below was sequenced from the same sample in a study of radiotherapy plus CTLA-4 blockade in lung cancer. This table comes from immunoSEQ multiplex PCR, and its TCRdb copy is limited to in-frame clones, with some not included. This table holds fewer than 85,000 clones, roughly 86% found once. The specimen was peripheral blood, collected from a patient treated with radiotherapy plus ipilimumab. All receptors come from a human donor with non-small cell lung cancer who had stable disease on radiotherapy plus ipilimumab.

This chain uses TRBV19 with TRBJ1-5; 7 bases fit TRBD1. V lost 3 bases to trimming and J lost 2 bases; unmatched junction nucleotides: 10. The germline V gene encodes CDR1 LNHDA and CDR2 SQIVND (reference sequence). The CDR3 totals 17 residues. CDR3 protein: CASSMVPDRVGNQPQHF. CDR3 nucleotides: TGTGCCAGTAGTATGGTCCCCGACAGGGTAGGCAATCAGCCCCAGCATTTT.

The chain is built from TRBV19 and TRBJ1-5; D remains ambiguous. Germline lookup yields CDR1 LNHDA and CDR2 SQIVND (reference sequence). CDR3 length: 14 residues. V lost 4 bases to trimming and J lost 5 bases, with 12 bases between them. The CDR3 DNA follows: TGTGCCAGTAGTACCCGAGGATGGGATCAGCCCCAGCATTTT. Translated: CASSTRGWDQPQHF.

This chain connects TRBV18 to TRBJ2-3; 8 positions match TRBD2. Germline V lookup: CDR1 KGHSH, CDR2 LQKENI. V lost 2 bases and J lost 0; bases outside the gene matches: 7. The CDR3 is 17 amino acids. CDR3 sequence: CASSPRTSRLSTDTQYF. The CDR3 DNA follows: TGTGCCAGCTCACCAAGGACTAGCAGATTGAGCACAGATACGCAGTATTTT.

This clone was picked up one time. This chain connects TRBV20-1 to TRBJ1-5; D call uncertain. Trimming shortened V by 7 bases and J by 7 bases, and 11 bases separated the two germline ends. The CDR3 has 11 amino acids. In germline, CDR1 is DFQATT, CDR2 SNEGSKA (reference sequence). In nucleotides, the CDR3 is TGCAGTGTTAAGAAGGAGCAGCCCCAGCATTTT. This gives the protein CSVKKEQPQHF.

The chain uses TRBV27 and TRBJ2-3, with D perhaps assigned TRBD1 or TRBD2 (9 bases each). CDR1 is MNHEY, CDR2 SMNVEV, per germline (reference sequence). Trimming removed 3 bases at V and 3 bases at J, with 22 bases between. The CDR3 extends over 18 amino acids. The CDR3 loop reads CASSFVSGGQGRTDTQYF. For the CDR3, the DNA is TGTGCCAGCAGTTTCGTTAGCGGGGGACAGGGAAGGACAGATACGCAGTATTTT.

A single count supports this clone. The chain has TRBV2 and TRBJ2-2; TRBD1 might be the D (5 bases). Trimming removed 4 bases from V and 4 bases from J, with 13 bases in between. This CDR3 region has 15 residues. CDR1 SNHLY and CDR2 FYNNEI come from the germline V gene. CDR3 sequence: CASSVLGQGTGELFF. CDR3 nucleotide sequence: TGTGCCAGCAGTGTATTGGGGCAGGGCACCGGGGAGCTGTTTTTT.

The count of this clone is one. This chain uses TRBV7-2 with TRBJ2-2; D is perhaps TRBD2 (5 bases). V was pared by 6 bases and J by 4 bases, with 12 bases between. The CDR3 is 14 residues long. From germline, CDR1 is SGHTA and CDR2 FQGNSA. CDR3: CASRFGEGTGELFF. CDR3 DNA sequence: TGTGCCAGCAGATTTGGAGAGGGCACCGGGGAGCTGTTTTTT.

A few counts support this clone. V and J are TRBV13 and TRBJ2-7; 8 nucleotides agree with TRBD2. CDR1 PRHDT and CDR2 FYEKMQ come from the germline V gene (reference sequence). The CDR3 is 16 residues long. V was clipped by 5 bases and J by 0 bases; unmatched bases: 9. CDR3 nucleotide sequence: TGTGCCAGCAGCAAAACTAGCGGACCCCTCTCCTACGAGCAGTACTTC. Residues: CASSKTSGPLSYEQYF.

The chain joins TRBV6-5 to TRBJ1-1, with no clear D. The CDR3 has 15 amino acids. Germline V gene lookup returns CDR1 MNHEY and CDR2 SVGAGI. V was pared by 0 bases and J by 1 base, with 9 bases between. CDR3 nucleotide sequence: TGTGCCAGCAGTTACTCCGACCTGTCGAACACTGAAGCTTTCTTT. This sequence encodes CASSYSDLSNTEAFF.

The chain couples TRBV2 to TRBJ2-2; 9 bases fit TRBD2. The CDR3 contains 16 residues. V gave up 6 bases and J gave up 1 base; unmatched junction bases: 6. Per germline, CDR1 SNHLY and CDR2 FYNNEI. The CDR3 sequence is CASSELTSGNTGELFF. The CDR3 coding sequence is TGTGCCAGCAGCGAATTGACTAGCGGGAACACCGGGGAGCTGTTTTTT.

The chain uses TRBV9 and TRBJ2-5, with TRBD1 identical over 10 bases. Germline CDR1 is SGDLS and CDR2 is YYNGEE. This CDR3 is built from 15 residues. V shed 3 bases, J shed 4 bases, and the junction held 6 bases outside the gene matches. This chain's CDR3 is CASSGGTGAGETQYF. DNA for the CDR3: TGTGCCAGCAGCGGGGGGACAGGGGCGGGAGAGACCCAGTACTTC.

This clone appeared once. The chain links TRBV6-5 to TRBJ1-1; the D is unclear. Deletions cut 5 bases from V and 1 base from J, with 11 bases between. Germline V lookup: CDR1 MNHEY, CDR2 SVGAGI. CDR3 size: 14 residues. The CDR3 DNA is TGTGCCAGCAGTGTACGGTTCCCGAACACTGAAGCTTTCTTT. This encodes CASSVRFPNTEAFF.

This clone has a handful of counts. CDR3 region: CASSLEVTLYEQYF. For the CDR3, the DNA is TGTGCCAGCAGCTTAGAGGTGACGTTGTACGAGCAGTACTTC. The rearrangement uses TRBV7-2 and TRBJ2-7; D is uncertain. Germline V lookup: CDR1 SGHTA, CDR2 FQGNSA. V dropped 1 base and J dropped 4 bases, with 11 bases sitting between them. The CDR3 is 14 amino acids.

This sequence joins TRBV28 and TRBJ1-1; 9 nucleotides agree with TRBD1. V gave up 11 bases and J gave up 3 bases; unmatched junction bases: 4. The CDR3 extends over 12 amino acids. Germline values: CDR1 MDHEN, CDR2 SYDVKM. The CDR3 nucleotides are TGTGCCGTCTGGACAGGGGACACTGAAGCTTTCTTT. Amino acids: CAVWTGDTEAFF.

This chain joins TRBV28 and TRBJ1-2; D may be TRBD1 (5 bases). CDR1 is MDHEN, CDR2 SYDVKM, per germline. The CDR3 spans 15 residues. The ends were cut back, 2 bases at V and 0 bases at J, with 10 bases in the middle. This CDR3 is CASSLGRQTNYGYTF. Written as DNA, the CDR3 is TGTGCCAGCAGTTTAGGCCGACAGACTAACTATGGCTACACCTTC.

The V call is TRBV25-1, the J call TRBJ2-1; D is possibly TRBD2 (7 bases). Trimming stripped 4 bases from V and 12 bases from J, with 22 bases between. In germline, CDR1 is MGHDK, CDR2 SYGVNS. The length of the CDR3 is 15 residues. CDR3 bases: TGTGCCAGCAGTGGAAATTTCAAGGGGGGGATAATGCAGTTCTTC. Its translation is CASSGNFKGGIMQFF.

In DNA form, the CDR3 reads TGCAGTGTGGACAGGGGGCCGATGAACACTGAAGCTTTCTTT. This sequence encodes CSVDRGPMNTEAFF. The V and J genes are TRBV29-1 and TRBJ1-1, with TRBD1 matching 11 bases. The CDR3 loop spans 14 amino acids. The germline CDR1 and CDR2 sequences are SQVTM and ANQGSEA.

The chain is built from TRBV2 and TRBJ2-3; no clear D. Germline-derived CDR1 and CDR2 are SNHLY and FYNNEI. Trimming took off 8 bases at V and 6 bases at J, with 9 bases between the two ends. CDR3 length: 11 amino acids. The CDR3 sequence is CASPERDTQYF. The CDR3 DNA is TGTGCCAGCCCCGAGAGGGATACGCAGTATTTT.

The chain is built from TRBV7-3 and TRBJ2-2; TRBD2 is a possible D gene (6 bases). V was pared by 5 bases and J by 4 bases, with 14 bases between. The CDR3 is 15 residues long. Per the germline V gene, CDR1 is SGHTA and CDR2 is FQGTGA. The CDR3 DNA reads TGTGCCAGCAGCCTGTCCGCTAGCGTCACCGGGGAGCTGTTTTTT. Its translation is CASSLSASVTGELFF.

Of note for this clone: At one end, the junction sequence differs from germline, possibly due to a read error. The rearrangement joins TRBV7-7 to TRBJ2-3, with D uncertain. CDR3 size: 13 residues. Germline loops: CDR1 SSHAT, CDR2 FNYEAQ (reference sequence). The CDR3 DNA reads TGTGCTAGCAGCTTAGGATTGGCGGATACGCAGTATTTT. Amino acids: CASSLGLADTQYF.

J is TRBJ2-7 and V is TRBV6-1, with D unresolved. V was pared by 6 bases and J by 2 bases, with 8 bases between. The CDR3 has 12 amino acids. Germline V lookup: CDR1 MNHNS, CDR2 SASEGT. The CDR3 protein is CASRGLAYEQYF. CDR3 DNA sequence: TGTGCCAGCAGGGGTTTAGCCTACGAGCAGTACTTC.